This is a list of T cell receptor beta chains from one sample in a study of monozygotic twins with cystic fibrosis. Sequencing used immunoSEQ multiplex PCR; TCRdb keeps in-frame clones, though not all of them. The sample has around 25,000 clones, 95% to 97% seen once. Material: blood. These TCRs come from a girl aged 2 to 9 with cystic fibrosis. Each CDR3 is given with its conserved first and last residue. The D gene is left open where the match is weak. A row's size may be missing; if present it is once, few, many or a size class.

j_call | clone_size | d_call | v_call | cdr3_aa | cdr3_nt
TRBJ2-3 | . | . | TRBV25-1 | CASSASTDTQYF | TGTGCCAGCAGTGCTAGCACAGATACGCAGTATTTT
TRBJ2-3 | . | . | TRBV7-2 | CASSSMTSTDTQYF | TGTGCCAGCAGCTCCATGACTAGCACAGATACGCAGTATTTT
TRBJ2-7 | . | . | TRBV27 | CASSLIGQTYEQYF | TGTGCCAGCAGTTTAATAGGGCAGACCTACGAGCAGTACTTC
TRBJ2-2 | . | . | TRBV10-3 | CATEEGVTGELFF | TGTGCCACCGAGGAGGGGGTCACCGGGGAGCTGTTTTTT
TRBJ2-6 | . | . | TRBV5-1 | CASSAGASSGANVLTF | TGCGCCAGCAGTGCAGGGGCCTCCTCTGGGGCCAACGTCCTGACTTTC
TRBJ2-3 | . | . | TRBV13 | CASSLSLVPDTQYF | TGTGCCAGCAGCTTATCCCTAGTCCCCGATACGCAGTATTTT
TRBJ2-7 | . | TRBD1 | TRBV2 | CASSEALGTAYEQYF | TGTGCCAGCAGTGAAGCGCTTGGGACAGCCTACGAGCAGTACTTC
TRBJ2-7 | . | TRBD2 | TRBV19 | CASSILAGAYEQYF | TGTGCCAGTAGTATTCTAGCGGGAGCCTACGAGCAGTACTTC
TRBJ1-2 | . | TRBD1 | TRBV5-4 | CASSSRDRGRYGYTF | TGTGCCAGCAGCTCCAGGGACAGGGGACGCTATGGCTACACCTTC
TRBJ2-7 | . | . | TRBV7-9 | CASASSKAGRYEQYF | TGTGCCAGCGCCTCTTCGAAGGCAGGGCGCTACGAGCAGTACTTC
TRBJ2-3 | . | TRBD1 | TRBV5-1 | CASSLGGQGRGDTQYF | TGCGCCAGCAGCTTGGGGGGACAGGGAAGAGGAGATACGCAGTATTTT
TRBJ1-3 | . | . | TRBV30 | CAWSIGQYTNTIYF | TGTGCCTGGAGTATCGGCCAGTACACAAACACCATATATTTT
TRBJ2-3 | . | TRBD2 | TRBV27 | CASSFWLAGTDTQYF | TGTGCCAGCAGTTTCTGGCTAGCGGGCACAGATACGCAGTATTTT
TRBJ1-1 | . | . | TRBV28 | CASSRRRDTEAFF | TGTGCCAGCAGTAGGAGGCGGGACACTGAAGCTTTCTTT
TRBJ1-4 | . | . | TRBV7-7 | CASSLSGATNEKLFF | TGTGCCAGCAGCTTATCGGGGGCGACTAATGAAAAACTGTTTTTT
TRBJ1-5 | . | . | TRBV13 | CASSPRGSNQPQHF | TGTGCCAGCAGTCCCCGGGGGAGCAATCAGCCCCAGCATTTT
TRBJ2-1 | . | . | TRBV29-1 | CSVLRRGERDNEQFF | TGCAGCGTCCTAAGGAGGGGGGAGAGGGACAATGAGCAGTTCTTC
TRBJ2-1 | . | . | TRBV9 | CASGGNEQFF | TGTGCCTCCGGGGGCAATGAGCAGTTCTTC
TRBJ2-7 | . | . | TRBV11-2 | CASSTQLSGEQYF | TGTGCCAGCAGCACACAGCTTTCGGGGGAGCAGTACTTC
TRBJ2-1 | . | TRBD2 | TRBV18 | CASSPLLAVSSYNEQFF | TGTGCCAGCTCACCGTTACTAGCGGTAAGCTCCTACAATGAGCAGTTCTTC
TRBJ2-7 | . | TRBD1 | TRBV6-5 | CASSYRGTGDREQYF | TGTGCCAGCAGTTACCGCGGGACAGGGGATCGCGAGCAGTACTTC
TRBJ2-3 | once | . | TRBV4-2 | CASSQDLSPGPSTDTQYF | TGTGCCAGCAGCCAAGATCTGTCTCCGGGGCCTAGCACAGATACGCAGTATTTT
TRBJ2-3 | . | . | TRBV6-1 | CASSPRGPDTDTQYF | TGTGCCAGCAGCCCCAGGGGCCCTGACACAGATACGCAGTATTTT
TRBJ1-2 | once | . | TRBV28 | CASKPWGVTNYGYTF | TGTGCCAGCAAACCCTGGGGCGTAACCAACTATGGCTACACCTTC
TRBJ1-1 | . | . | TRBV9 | CASSAGDPSNTEAFF | TGTGCCAGCAGCGCCGGGGACCCAAGCAACACTGAAGCTTTCTTT
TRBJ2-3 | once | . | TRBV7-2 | CASSSKRGSTDTQYF | TGTGCCAGCAGCTCTAAACGGGGGAGCACAGATACGCAGTATTTT
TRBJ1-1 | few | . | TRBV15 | CATSRGLNTEAFF | TGTGCCACCAGCAGGGGCTTGAACACTGAAGCTTTCTTT
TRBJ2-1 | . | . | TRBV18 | CASSSHSGNEQFF | TGTGCCAGCTCATCACACTCAGGCAATGAGCAGTTCTTC
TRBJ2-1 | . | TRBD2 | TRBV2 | CAGAGGSYNEQFF | TGTGCCGGAGCGGGAGGGTCCTACAATGAGCAGTTCTTC
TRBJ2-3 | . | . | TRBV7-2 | CASSFGRPRTDTQYF | TGTGCCAGCAGCTTTGGGCGCCCGAGGACAGATACGCAGTATTTT
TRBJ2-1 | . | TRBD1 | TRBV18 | CASQATPGGNEQFF | TGTGCCAGCCAAGCTACCCCAGGGGGCAATGAGCAGTTCTTC
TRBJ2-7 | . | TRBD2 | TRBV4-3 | CASNRRPTSDYEQYF | TGCGCCAGCAACCGCCGACCGACTAGCGACTACGAGCAGTACTTC
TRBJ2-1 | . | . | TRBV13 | CASSSHRARRSGQFF | TGTGCCAGCAGCTCGCACAGGGCGCGGCGGTCAGGGCAGTTCTTC
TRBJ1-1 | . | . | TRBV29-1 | CSVEYWQGRNTEAFF | TGCAGCGTTGAGTATTGGCAGGGCCGGAACACTGAAGCTTTCTTT
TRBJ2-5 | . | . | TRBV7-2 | CASRSYGAGQETQYF | TGTGCCAGCAGGTCATATGGCGCGGGTCAAGAGACCCAGTACTTC
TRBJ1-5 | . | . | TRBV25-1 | CASRGGGLNQPQHF | TGTGCCAGCAGGGGCGGGGGACTCAATCAGCCCCAGCATTTT
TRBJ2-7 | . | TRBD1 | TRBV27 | CASSFRDRGPYEQYF | TGTGCCAGCAGTTTCCGGGACAGGGGCCCCTACGAGCAGTACTTC
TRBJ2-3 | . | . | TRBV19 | CASSKAGSSTDTQYF | TGTGCCAGTAGTAAGGCGGGATCATCCACAGATACGCAGTATTTT
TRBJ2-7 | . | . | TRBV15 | CATSRGVATSYEQYF | TGTGCCACCAGCAGAGGCGTGGCGACTTCCTACGAGCAGTACTTC
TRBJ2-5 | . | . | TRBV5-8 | CASSFAGIETQYF | TGTGCCAGCAGCTTCGCAGGGATAGAGACCCAGTACTTC
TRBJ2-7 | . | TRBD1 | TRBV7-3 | CASSSPDRGLYEQYF | TGTGCCAGCAGCTCCCCGGACAGGGGTCTATACGAGCAGTACTTC
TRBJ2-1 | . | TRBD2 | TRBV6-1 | CASSEGLADEQFF | TGTGCCAGCAGTGAAGGACTAGCCGATGAGCAGTTCTTC
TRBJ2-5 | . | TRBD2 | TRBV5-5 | CASSFGLRGQETQYF | TGTGCCAGCAGCTTCGGTCTGCGGGGGCAAGAGACCCAGTACTTC
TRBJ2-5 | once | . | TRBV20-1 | CSATRETQYF | TGCAGTGCTACCCGGGAGACCCAGTACTTC
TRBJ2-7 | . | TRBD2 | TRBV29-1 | CSVLGGAYEQYF | TGCAGCGTACTGGGAGGGGCCTACGAGCAGTACTTC
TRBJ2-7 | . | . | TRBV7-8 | CASSPLRGDSYEQYF | TGTGCCAGCAGCCCGCTGCGGGGAGACTCCTACGAGCAGTACTTC
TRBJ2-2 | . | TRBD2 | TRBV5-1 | CASSETSGYTGELFF | TGCGCCAGCAGCGAGACTAGCGGGTACACCGGGGAGCTGTTTTTT
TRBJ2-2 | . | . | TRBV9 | CASSPRDTHTGELFF | TGTGCCAGCAGCCCGCGGGACACCCACACCGGGGAGCTGTTTTTT
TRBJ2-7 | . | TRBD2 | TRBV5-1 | CASTPAGGSEQYF | TGCGCCAGCACCCCCGCGGGAGGGTCCGAGCAGTACTTC
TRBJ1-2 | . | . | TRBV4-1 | CASSQGVSGTGFYGYTF | TGCGCCAGCAGCCAAGGTGTTAGCGGGACGGGATTCTATGGCTACACCTTC
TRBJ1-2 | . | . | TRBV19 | CAGLEEASCGYTF | TGTGCCGGCCTTGAGGAGGCCTCGTGTGGCTACACCTTC
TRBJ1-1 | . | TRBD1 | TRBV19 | CASSMGQGWNTEAFF | TGTGCCAGTAGTATGGGACAGGGATGGAACACTGAAGCTTTCTTT
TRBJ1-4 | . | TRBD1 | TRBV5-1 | CASSPGQGREKLFF | TGCGCCAGCAGCCCGGGACAGGGTCGTGAAAAACTGTTTTTT
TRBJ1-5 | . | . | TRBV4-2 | CASSQGRTSWQPQHF | TGTGCCAGCAGCCAAGGCCGGACGTCATGGCAGCCCCAGCATTTT
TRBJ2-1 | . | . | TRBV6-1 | CASSEGAENNEQFF | TGTGCCAGCAGTGAAGGAGCTGAGAACAATGAGCAGTTCTTC